These 17 T cell receptor beta chains were all obtained from the same sample, sequenced in a study of blood T cell repertoires in COVID-19. Produced via immunoSEQ multiplex PCR; TCRdb's table is partial and in-frame only. The sample comprises under 95,000 clones, over 80% of which are singletons, and around 3.9% rests with the top ten. Sequences were obtained from peripheral blood. These receptors were obtained from a woman aged 45-59 years in a cohort sampled during active COVID-19.

This clone was picked up a small number of times. The chain recombines TRBV5-4 with TRBJ2-7, with 7 bases identical to TRBD1. The germline V gene encodes CDR1 SGHNT and CDR2 YYREEE (reference sequence). The ends lost 5 bases at V and 6 bases at J; junction bases unmatched: 2. This CDR3 has 11 amino acids. CDR3 sequence (DNA): TGTGCCAGCAGTACAGGGGCCGAGCAGTACTTC. Residues: CASSTGAEQYF.

V gene TRBV19 combines with J gene TRBJ2-7; 11 bases line up with TRBD2. The CDR3 loop spans 18 amino acids. V gave up 4 bases and J gave up 0 bases; unmatched junction bases: 11. Looked up from germline, CDR1 is LNHDA and CDR2 is SQIVND (reference sequence). Written as DNA, the CDR3 is TGTGCCAGTAGTAACTGGAGGACTAGCGGGCGATTCTCCTACGAGCAGTACTTC. As protein: CASSNWRTSGRFSYEQYF.

The rearrangement joins TRBV5-1 to TRBJ2-1, with 10 bases aligning to TRBD2. The J segment lost 4 bases and the V segment lost 4 bases, leaving 5 bases of the junction unmatched. Germline CDR1 SGHRS, CDR2 YFSETQ. The CDR3 sequence is 15 residues long. The CDR3 sequence: CASSPTSGNYNEQFF. In nucleotides, the CDR3 is TGCGCCAGCAGCCCAACTAGCGGGAATTACAATGAGCAGTTCTTC.

This clone was detected only a few times. V and J are TRBV12-3 or TRBV12-4 and TRBJ2-2; D uncertain. The CDR3 is made up of 12 amino acids. V lost 7 bases and J 4 bases, leaving 7 bases between the germline ends. In DNA form, the CDR3 reads TGTGCCAGCACCCCCTCCACCGGGGAGCTGTTTTTT. Its protein product is CASTPSTGELFF.

Only a few counts were recorded for this clone. This chain connects TRBV6-6 to TRBJ2-7; no clear D gene. Germline V gene data show CDR1 as MNHNY and CDR2 as SVGAGI (reference sequence). This CDR3 contains 13 residues. Trimming pared 2 bases from V and 3 bases from J, leaving 8 bases between. CDR3 nucleotide sequence: TGTGCCAGCAGTTACGGGCCAGACTACGAGCAGTACTTC. As protein: CASSYGPDYEQYF.

The CDR3 reads CASSIGPGSYNEQFF. The DNA for the CDR3 is TGTGCCAGTAGTATAGGACCAGGATCGTACAATGAGCAGTTCTTC. The rearrangement links TRBV19 to TRBJ2-1; D is unclear. Trimming cost V 1 base and J 4 bases, with 11 bases left between them. Germline lookup yields CDR1 LNHDA and CDR2 SQIVND (reference sequence). The CDR3 runs to 15 residues.

The V and J genes are TRBV11-3 and TRBJ2-7, with D tentatively TRBD1 (5 bases). Germline V gives CDR1 SGHNT, CDR2 YENEEA. With 4 bases removed from V and 4 bases from J, the gap between germline ends came to 8 bases. CDR3 length equals 12 residues. CDR3 DNA sequence: TGTGCCAGCAGCTCGCAGGGTTACGAGCAGTACTTC. Protein product: CASSSQGYEQYF.

The rearrangement joins TRBV10-2 to TRBJ2-7, with TRBD2 matching over 10 bases. The V and J ends lost 6 bases and 1 base, in that order; junction bases with no gene match: 6. Germline CDR1 reads WSHSY; CDR2 reads SAAADI. This CDR3 spans 15 amino acids. The CDR3: CASRRTSGESYEQYF. The CDR3 DNA reads as TGCGCCAGCAGACGAACTAGCGGGGAATCCTACGAGCAGTACTTC.

V usage is TRBV7-9 and J usage is TRBJ1-2; D not resolved. The CDR3 has 12 residues. Germline CDR1 SEHNR, CDR2 FQNEAQ (reference sequence). V lost 5 bases and J lost 3, with 7 bases in between. DNA for the CDR3: TGTGCCAGCAGCCATTCGGACTATGGCTACACCTTC. It translates to CASSHSDYGYTF.

This clone was counted a single time. The chain couples TRBV6-5 to TRBJ2-7, with 8 nucleotides matching TRBD1. The trim removed 6 bases at V and 1 base at J, leaving 5 bases unmatched. Germline V gene lookup returns CDR1 MNHEY and CDR2 SVGAGI. The CDR3 runs 14 residues. CDR3 region: CASSAGQASYEQYF. The CDR3 DNA is TGTGCCAGCAGCGCGGGACAGGCATCCTACGAGCAGTACTTC.

The chain has TRBV10-2 and TRBJ1-2; the D gene is possibly TRBD1 (5 bases). The CDR3 has 16 residues. Trimming cost V 4 bases and J 7 bases, with 22 bases left between them. Germline CDR1 WSHSY, CDR2 SAAADI. CDR3 protein: CASSVALLRDLGGYTF. The CDR3 nucleotides are TGCGCCAGCAGTGTAGCCCTCTTGAGGGACTTGGGTGGCTACACCTTC.

This chain joins TRBV12-5 and TRBJ1-2; 9 nucleotides line up with TRBD1. CDR1 and CDR2 from the germline V gene are LGHNT and FRNRAP. Unmatched junction bases numbered 6, after V lost 3 bases and J lost 7 bases. CDR3 length equals 14 residues. CDR3 loop: CASGLLGQGGGYTF. The CDR3 DNA sequence: TGTGCTAGTGGTTTATTGGGACAGGGCGGTGGCTACACCTTC.

The rearrangement links TRBV4-2 to TRBJ2-7, with 7 bases that match TRBD2. J gave up 3 bases and V 1 base, and 6 bases lay outside the gene matches. The CDR3 length is 15 residues. Germline loops: CDR1 LGHNA, CDR2 YNFKEQ. The CDR3 nucleotides are TGTGCCAGCAGCCAAGGGCGGGAGACCCTCTACGAGCAGTACTTC. Translating gives CASSQGRETLYEQYF.

The rearrangement uses TRBV7-2 and TRBJ2-7; a weak D match, TRBD2 (6 bases). Trimming left V 5 bases short and J 0 bases short, with 11 bases between. The germline V gene encodes CDR1 SGHTA and CDR2 FQGNSA. There are 14 residues in the CDR3. The CDR3 nucleotides are TGTGCCAGCAGCCCCAGTAGCGGCTCCTACGAGCAGTACTTC. This gives the protein CASSPSSGSYEQYF.

The V and J genes are TRBV3-1 (or the pseudogene TRBV3-2) and TRBJ2-1; D is unclear. The CDR3 sequence is 15 residues long. Trimming took 2 bases from V and 6 from J, leaving 14 bases between them. CDR1 is LGHDT and CDR2 is YNNKEL in the germline V gene (reference sequence). In DNA form, the CDR3 reads TGTGCCAGCAGCCAACCTTCCACGGGTTTCAATGAGCAGTTCTTC. This encodes CASSQPSTGFNEQFF.

CDR3 nucleotide sequence: TGTGCCAGCAGTTTTCTTGGGGCTAGCGGGAGGGTTACAGATACGCAGTATTTT. Amino acids: CASSFLGASGRVTDTQYF. The chain recombines TRBV27 with TRBJ2-3; 12 bases fit TRBD2. The CDR3 is made up of 18 amino acids. The junction had 10 bases not matched to a gene; V was cut back by 3 bases and J by 3 bases. Germline CDR1 and CDR2: MNHEY and SMNVEV (reference sequence).

The chain has TRBV6-5 and TRBJ1-2; 7 nucleotides align to TRBD1. Per the germline V gene, CDR1 is MNHEY and CDR2 is SVGAGI. The CDR3 covers 13 residues. The ends lost 10 bases at V and 7 bases at J; junction bases unmatched: 12. CDR3 sequence reads: CATDKTGVLGYTF. CDR3 sequence (DNA): TGTGCCACCGATAAAACAGGGGTTCTTGGCTACACCTTC.